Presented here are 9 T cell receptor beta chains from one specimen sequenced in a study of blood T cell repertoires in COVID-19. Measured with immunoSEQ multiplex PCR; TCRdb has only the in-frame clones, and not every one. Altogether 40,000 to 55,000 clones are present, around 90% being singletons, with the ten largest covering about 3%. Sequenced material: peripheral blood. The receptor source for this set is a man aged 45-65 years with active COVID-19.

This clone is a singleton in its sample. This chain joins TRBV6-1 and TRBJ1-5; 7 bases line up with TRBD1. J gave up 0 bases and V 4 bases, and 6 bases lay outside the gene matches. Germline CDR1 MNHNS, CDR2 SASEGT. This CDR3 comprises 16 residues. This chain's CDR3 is CASSADRAHSNQPQHF. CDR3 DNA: TGTGCCAGCAGTGCCGACAGGGCTCATAGCAATCAGCCCCAGCATTTT.

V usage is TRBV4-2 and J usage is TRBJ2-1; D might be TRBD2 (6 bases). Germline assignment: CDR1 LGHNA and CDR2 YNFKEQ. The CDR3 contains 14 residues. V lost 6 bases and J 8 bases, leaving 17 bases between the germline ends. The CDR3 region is CASSRDWSGHEQFF. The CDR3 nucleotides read TGTGCCAGCAGTCGGGACTGGAGCGGGCATGAGCAGTTCTTC.

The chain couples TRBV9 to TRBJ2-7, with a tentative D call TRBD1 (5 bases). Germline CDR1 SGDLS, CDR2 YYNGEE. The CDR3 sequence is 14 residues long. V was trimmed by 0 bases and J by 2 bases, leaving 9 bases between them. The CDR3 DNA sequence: TGTGCCAGCAGCGTAGCTCAGGGCCCCTACGAGCAGTACTTC. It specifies CASSVAQGPYEQYF.

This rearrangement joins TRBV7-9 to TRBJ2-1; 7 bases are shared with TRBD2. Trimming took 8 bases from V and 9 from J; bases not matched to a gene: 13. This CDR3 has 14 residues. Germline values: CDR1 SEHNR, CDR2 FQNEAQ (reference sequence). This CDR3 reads CASGGRGRSGEQFF. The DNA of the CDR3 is TGTGCCAGCGGGGGTCGCGGGAGAAGTGGTGAGCAGTTCTTC.

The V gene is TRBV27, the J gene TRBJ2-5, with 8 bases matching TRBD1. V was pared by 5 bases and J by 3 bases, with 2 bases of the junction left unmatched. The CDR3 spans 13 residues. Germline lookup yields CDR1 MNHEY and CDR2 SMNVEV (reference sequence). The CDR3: CASSHRGEETQYF. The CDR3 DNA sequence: TGTGCCAGCAGTCACAGGGGGGAAGAGACCCAGTACTTC.

CDR3 sequence reads: CTRPGGGTDTQYF. The CDR3 DNA follows: TGCACCAGGCCGGGGGGGGGCACAGATACGCAGTATTTT. This chain links TRBV1 with TRBJ2-3; TRBD2, as called in the table, went unchecked against the DNA. TRBV1 constitutes a pseudogene. The CDR3 runs to 13 residues.

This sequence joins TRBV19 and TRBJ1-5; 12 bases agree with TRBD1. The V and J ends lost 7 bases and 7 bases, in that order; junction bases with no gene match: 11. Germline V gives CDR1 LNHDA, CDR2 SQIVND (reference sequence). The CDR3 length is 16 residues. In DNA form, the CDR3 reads TGTGCCAGTACCCACCTGGGACAGGGGGCCGGCCAGCCCCAGCATTTT. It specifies CASTHLGQGAGQPQHF. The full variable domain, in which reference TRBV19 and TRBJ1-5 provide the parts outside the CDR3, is DGGITQSPKYLFRKEGQNVTLSCEQNLNHDAMYWYRQDPGQGLRLIYYSQIVNDFQKGDIAEGYSVSREKKESFPLTVTSAQKNPTAFYLCASTHLGQGAGQPQHFGDGTRLSIL.

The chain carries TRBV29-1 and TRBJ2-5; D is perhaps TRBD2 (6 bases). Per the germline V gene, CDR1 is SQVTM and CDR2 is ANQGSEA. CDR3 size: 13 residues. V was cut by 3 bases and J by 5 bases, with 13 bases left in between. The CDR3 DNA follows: TGCAGCGTTGAGGGGCGGGATGAGGAGACCCAGTACTTC. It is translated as CSVEGRDEETQYF.

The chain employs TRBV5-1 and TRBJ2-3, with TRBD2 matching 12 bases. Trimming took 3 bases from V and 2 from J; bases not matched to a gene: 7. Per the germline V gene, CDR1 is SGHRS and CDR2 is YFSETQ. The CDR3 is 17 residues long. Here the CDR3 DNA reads TGCGCCAGCAGCTCGGACCCTAGCGGGGGGGTCACAGATACGCAGTATTTT. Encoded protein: CASSSDPSGGVTDTQYF.